The clone carrying this T cell receptor beta chain occurred many times. The sample originates from a study of T-cell reconstitution after alpha-beta-depleted transplantation in children. The CDR3 extends over 13 amino acids. Germline loops: CDR1 SGHTA, CDR2 FQGTGA. Trimming shortened V by 5 bases and J by 12 bases, and 14 bases separated the two germline ends. The library targeted TCRbeta and was prepared with unique molecular identifiers. TCRdb reprocessed the PCR reads with MiXCR, giving one entry per CDR3 protein. The table has over 70,000 distinct CDR3 sequences, more than 9% seen once. This chain uses TRBV7-3 with TRBJ1-6, with TRBD1 as a possible D gene (6 bases). The TCR comes from a human donor who donated a stem cell graft to a child with inherited bone marrow failure. The sample here was PBMCs from the stem cell graft donor, taken from the stem cell graft. The CDR3 is CASSDGTIGPLHF. The CDR3 region has the DNA TGTGCCAGCAGCGACGGGACAATCGGACCCCTCCACTTT.